A selection of T cell receptor beta chains follows, all from one sample in a study of shared clonotypes between healthy human individuals. Generated by immunoSEQ multiplex PCR, the TCRdb table keeps only in-frame clones and is missing some. The data show about 2.4 million clones, over 85% seen once. The specimen sequenced was naive CD4+ T cells from PBMCs. These receptors all stem from a man between 18 and 29 years old in good health. Some clones in this sample may be carry-over from other donors' samples. The CDR3 runs from the conserved cysteine through the conserved F or W. D genes are given only for firm matches. Where a row states a size, it is once, few, many or the class of an expanded clone; other rows omit it.

CDR3nt: TGCAGCGTTGAAGGCCGACAGAGCACAGATACGCAGTATTTT; CDR3aa: CSVEGRQSTDTQYF; abundance: -; d_gene: -; j_gene: TRBJ2-3; v_gene: TRBV29-1
CDR3nt: TGTGCCAGCTCACCAACAGGGTTCCAAATCCCCCAGCATTTT; CDR3aa: CASSPTGFQIPQHF; abundance: -; d_gene: -; j_gene: TRBJ1-5; v_gene: TRBV18
CDR3nt: TGTGCCAGCAGCTCCGAAACTGGGCTTTACAATGAGCAGTTCTTC; CDR3aa: CASSSETGLYNEQFF; abundance: once; d_gene: -; j_gene: TRBJ2-1; v_gene: TRBV5-8
CDR3nt: TGTGCCAGCAGTGAATATGACCGCGGATCCTACGAGCAGTACTTC; CDR3aa: CASSEYDRGSYEQYF; abundance: once; d_gene: -; j_gene: TRBJ2-7; v_gene: TRBV25-1
CDR3nt: TGTGCCAGCAGTTACGGGACAGGAACAACCTACGAGCAGTACTTC; CDR3aa: CASSYGTGTTYEQYF; abundance: -; d_gene: TRBD1; j_gene: TRBJ2-7; v_gene: TRBV6-6
CDR3nt: TGTGCCACCAGAAATCGGCTGGGGAGCACTGAAGCTTTCTTT; CDR3aa: CATRNRLGSTEAFF; abundance: -; d_gene: -; j_gene: TRBJ1-1; v_gene: TRBV15
CDR3nt: TGTGCCAGCAGCTACGATTACAGGGGGCTTACCGGGGAGCTGTTTTTT; CDR3aa: CASSYDYRGLTGELFF; abundance: -; d_gene: TRBD1; j_gene: TRBJ2-2; v_gene: TRBV28
CDR3nt: TGTGCCAGCAGCCCTCAGGGGCGTAATGAAAAACTGTTTTTT; CDR3aa: CASSPQGRNEKLFF; abundance: -; d_gene: -; j_gene: TRBJ1-4; v_gene: TRBV5-8
CDR3nt: TGTGCCAGCAGCCAAGAAGGGACTAGCGGGAGTGCGGAGACCCAGTACTTC; CDR3aa: CASSQEGTSGSAETQYF; abundance: once; d_gene: TRBD2; j_gene: TRBJ2-5; v_gene: TRBV4-2
CDR3nt: TGTGCCAGCAGCTTGGCAGGGACAGACACCGGGGAGCTGTTTTTT; CDR3aa: CASSLAGTDTGELFF; abundance: -; d_gene: TRBD1; j_gene: TRBJ2-2; v_gene: TRBV5-4
CDR3nt: TGTGCCAGCAGCACACAGGGGACCTACGAGCAGTACTTC; CDR3aa: CASSTQGTYEQYF; abundance: -; d_gene: TRBD1; j_gene: TRBJ2-7; v_gene: TRBV25-1
CDR3nt: TGCGCCAGCAGCCAACCGGGACGGGGAACTAATGAAAAACTGTTTTTT; CDR3aa: CASSQPGRGTNEKLFF; abundance: -; d_gene: -; j_gene: TRBJ1-4; v_gene: TRBV4-1
CDR3nt: TGTGCCAGCAGCTTAGCTTCATCCACTCATGGCTACACCTTC; CDR3aa: CASSLASSTHGYTF; abundance: once; d_gene: -; j_gene: TRBJ1-2; v_gene: TRBV7-6
CDR3nt: TGTGCCAGCAGCCAGAACAGAATCGAGCAGTACTTC; CDR3aa: CASSQNRIEQYF; abundance: -; d_gene: -; j_gene: TRBJ2-7; v_gene: TRBV14
CDR3nt: TGCGCCAGCAGCTTGGTGGGCAGGGTGTCGAGCGGGAGAGACAATGAGCAGTTCTTC; CDR3aa: CASSLVGRVSSGRDNEQFF; abundance: -; d_gene: TRBD2; j_gene: TRBJ2-1; v_gene: TRBV5-1
CDR3nt: TGTGCCAGCGGGCAACGTAGTCAGCCCCAGCATTTT; CDR3aa: CASGQRSQPQHF; abundance: -; d_gene: -; j_gene: TRBJ1-5; v_gene: TRBV27
CDR3nt: TGTGCCAGCAGCTTCGGTAGTGTCTATGAGCAGTTCTTC; CDR3aa: CASSFGSVYEQFF; abundance: -; d_gene: -; j_gene: TRBJ2-1; v_gene: TRBV7-8
CDR3nt: TGTGCCAGCAGCATCCGACGGGAGGGTGAGCAGTTCTTC; CDR3aa: CASSIRREGEQFF; abundance: -; d_gene: TRBD2; j_gene: TRBJ2-1; v_gene: TRBV11-2
CDR3nt: TGTGCCAGCAGCTCCTCGGACAGAAACAATGAGCAGTTCTTC; CDR3aa: CASSSSDRNNEQFF; abundance: -; d_gene: -; j_gene: TRBJ2-1; v_gene: TRBV7-2
CDR3nt: TGTGCCAGCAGTTTATTACGGGGAACTCGTTCTGAAGCTTTCTTT; CDR3aa: CASSLLRGTRSEAFF; abundance: -; d_gene: -; j_gene: TRBJ1-1; v_gene: TRBV28
CDR3nt: TGCGCCAGCAGCCTGAGCGGGGGAAGCTACGAGCAGTACTTC; CDR3aa: CASSLSGGSYEQYF; abundance: -; d_gene: TRBD2; j_gene: TRBJ2-7; v_gene: TRBV5-1
CDR3nt: TGTGCCAGCAGCCCAGGACTAGCGGGTTCCTACAATGAGCAGTTCTTC; CDR3aa: CASSPGLAGSYNEQFF; abundance: -; d_gene: TRBD2; j_gene: TRBJ2-1; v_gene: TRBV5-4
CDR3nt: TGTGCCAGCAAGCGGGACTTAAGCACAGATACGCAGTATTTT; CDR3aa: CASKRDLSTDTQYF; abundance: -; d_gene: TRBD2; j_gene: TRBJ2-3; v_gene: TRBV9
CDR3nt: TGTGCCAGCAGCTGGCCCCAGAGCACAGATACGCAGTATTTT; CDR3aa: CASSWPQSTDTQYF; abundance: -; d_gene: -; j_gene: TRBJ2-3; v_gene: TRBV7-9
CDR3nt: TGTGCCAGCAGCGAAGAACCGGGACCTAACTATGGCTACACCTTC; CDR3aa: CASSEEPGPNYGYTF; abundance: -; d_gene: -; j_gene: TRBJ1-2; v_gene: TRBV7-2
CDR3nt: TGTGCCTGGGACCGAGGGCAGGGAGGTGTGATAAACATTCAGTACTTC; CDR3aa: CAWDRGQGGVINIQYF; abundance: -; d_gene: -; j_gene: TRBJ2-4; v_gene: TRBV30
CDR3nt: TGTGCCAGCAGCTCGGGACAGACGAACACCGGGGAGCTGTTTTTT; CDR3aa: CASSSGQTNTGELFF; abundance: -; d_gene: TRBD1; j_gene: TRBJ2-2; v_gene: TRBV6-5
CDR3nt: TGTGCCACCATGCTAGGCGGAACTTTTAACACCGGGGAGCTGTTTTTT; CDR3aa: CATMLGGTFNTGELFF; abundance: -; d_gene: -; j_gene: TRBJ2-2; v_gene: TRBV15
CDR3nt: TGCGCCAGCAGCTCCCAGGGAGGCGATGAGCAGTTCTTC; CDR3aa: CASSSQGGDEQFF; abundance: -; d_gene: -; j_gene: TRBJ2-1; v_gene: TRBV5-1
CDR3nt: TGCGCCAGCAGCTTGGTAGGATCGGATGAAGCTTTCTTT; CDR3aa: CASSLVGSDEAFF; abundance: -; d_gene: -; j_gene: TRBJ1-1; v_gene: TRBV5-1
CDR3nt: TGTGCCAGCAGCCTCGGGTCCGGGACTAGCGGGAGAATAGCCTACGAGCAGTACTTC; CDR3aa: CASSLGSGTSGRIAYEQYF; abundance: -; d_gene: TRBD2; j_gene: TRBJ2-7; v_gene: TRBV7-6
CDR3nt: TGCGCCAGCAGGGGTCGGGAGGGGACAGATACGCAGTATTTT; CDR3aa: CASRGREGTDTQYF; abundance: -; d_gene: TRBD2; j_gene: TRBJ2-3; v_gene: TRBV5-1
CDR3nt: TGTGCCAGCAGTTCCCCCCTTACTAGCGGGAGGGTATTAGTCACAGATACGCAGTATTTT; CDR3aa: CASSSPLTSGRVLVTDTQYF; abundance: -; d_gene: TRBD2; j_gene: TRBJ2-3; v_gene: TRBV27
CDR3nt: TGTGCCATCAAAAATGGACAGGGGGCAAATGAAGCTTTCTTT; CDR3aa: CAIKNGQGANEAFF; abundance: -; d_gene: TRBD1; j_gene: TRBJ1-1; v_gene: TRBV10-3
CDR3nt: TGCGCCAGCAGCCTTGGAGGGACAGATACGCAGTATTTT; CDR3aa: CASSLGGTDTQYF; abundance: -; d_gene: -; j_gene: TRBJ2-3; v_gene: TRBV5-1
CDR3nt: TGTGCCAGCAGCCAACACCTAGGGCTTGGGGAGACCCAGTACTTC; CDR3aa: CASSQHLGLGETQYF; abundance: -; d_gene: -; j_gene: TRBJ2-5; v_gene: TRBV4-2